This T cell receptor (beta chain) was sequenced in a study of blood T cell repertoires in COVID-19. Study-level background: COVID-19 samples from acute and convalescent phases originated in the United States, Italy and Spain. From T cells, B-cell-depleted T cells, or PBMCs came the material, which was cDNA or gDNA.

The ends were cut back, 6 bases at V and 8 bases at J, with 26 bases in the middle. The CDR3 loop spans 16 amino acids. Germline lookup yields CDR1 SGHRS and CDR2 YFSETQ. Original handling: Amplification from reference gene primers served as the basis for estimated nucleated cell counts. Some clones are missing from TCRdb's copy, which holds only in-frame ones; the method was immunoSEQ multiplex PCR. The D gene and trimming were derived from the DNA, and the V and J assignments and clone size from that table. The sample has approximately 180,000 clones, around nine tenths seen once. The receptor was derived from a man aged 55 to 70 with active or convalescent COVID-19. The sample taken for sequencing was peripheral blood. The rearrangement uses TRBV5-1 and TRBJ1-2; D might be TRBD1 (6 bases). The CDR3 protein is CASTPEGRGAIGGYTF. In nucleotides, the CDR3 is TGCGCCAGCACCCCCGAGGGGAGGGGGGCGATCGGCGGCTACACCTTC.